This TCR beta chain is from a study of T cell responses to AZD1222 COVID-19 vaccine. Study-wide points: Regions left unmutated in variants are reportedly the target of nearly half of spike-specific TCRs. In a largely white British group with more females than males, clonal diversity was possibly underestimated. The study found vaccine-associated CD4 TCRs spanning spike, dominant at 160-218 and 743-854. Only five or six AZD1222 recipients tested seropositive at baseline.

A word on this clone: Its antigen is currently unknown.

The CDR3 loop spans 13 amino acids. Germline lookup yields CDR1 MNHNY and CDR2 SVGAGI (reference sequence). Losses at the gene ends were 6 bases for V and 3 bases for J; bases not matched to a gene: 4. This table comes from immunoSEQ multiplex PCR, and its TCRdb copy is limited to in-frame clones, with some not included. The sample yields 110,000 to 150,000 clones, more than 70% seen once. The chain is built from TRBV6-6 and TRBJ1-1; 7 bases align to TRBD1. The TCR sequence derives from an adult who received the AZD1222 COVID-19 vaccine. The sequences come from peripheral blood, collected 28 days after the second AZD1222 dose. The CDR3 bases are TGTGCCAGCAGGCCTGACAGGGACACTGAAGCTTTCTTT. Amino acids: CASRPDRDTEAFF.